Listed below are T cell receptor beta chains from one sample, sequenced in a study of control samples from healthy donors and cancer patients. Sequencing was performed with immunoSEQ multiplex PCR; in TCRdb, only in-frame clones are kept and a portion is missing. The table has approximately 85,000 clones, roughly 91% seen once. The sequencing sample was made of blood. Receptors were obtained from a woman in her sixties in good health. Both conserved end residues are part of each CDR3. A D gene is named only where the DNA matches it firmly. Clone sizes are given selectively: once, few, many, or a class where the clone is expanded.

D	J	V	size	DNA	CDR3
.	TRBJ2-2	TRBV7-9	.	TGTGCCGGCGTGCACGAGGAGAACACCGGGGAGCTGTTTTTT	CAGVHEENTGELFF
.	TRBJ1-5	TRBV27	.	TGTGCCAGCAGCCCCGGGACTACACGTCAGCCCCAGCATTTT	CASSPGTTRQPQHF
.	TRBJ1-1	TRBV6-6	.	TGTGCCAGCGGAGCGAGCAGAACTGAAGCTTTCTTT	CASGASRTEAFF
.	TRBJ2-2	TRBV11-3	.	TGTGCCAGCAGCCACCGCGCTAACACCGGGGAGCTGTTTTTT	CASSHRANTGELFF
.	TRBJ2-1	TRBV27	few	TGTGCCAGCACCGAAGGGTCCCACAATGAGCAGTTCTTC	CASTEGSHNEQFF
.	TRBJ2-3	TRBV27	.	TGTGCCAGCAGTTTAATGTTGGGCACAGATACGCAGTATTTT	CASSLMLGTDTQYF
TRBD1	TRBJ1-2	TRBV5-1	.	TGCGCCAGCAGCTTTCAGGGACAGGGACCTGATGGCTACACCTTC	CASSFQGQGPDGYTF
TRBD2	TRBJ2-1	TRBV9	once	TGTGCCAGCAGCGTAACCGGGACTAGGGGAAATGAGCAGTTCTTC	CASSVTGTRGNEQFF
.	TRBJ1-6	TRBV5-1	.	TGCGCCAGCACCTCCGGACTCTATAATTCACCCCTCCACTTT	CASTSGLYNSPLHF
.	TRBJ2-7	TRBV20-1	.	TGCAGTGCGGGGATAGTTCTCGAGCAGTACTTC	CSAGIVLEQYF
.	TRBJ1-2	TRBV29-1	.	TGCAGCGTTGATTCGGGGAACGAATACTATGGCTACACCTTC	CSVDSGNEYYGYTF
.	TRBJ1-1	TRBV28	few	TGTGCCAGCAGCTCAACAGGGTGGAACACTGAAGCTTTCTTT	CASSSTGWNTEAFF
.	TRBJ2-5	TRBV7-3	.	TGTGCCAGCAGCCATAGTGGGACCCAAGAGACCCAGTACTTC	CASSHSGTQETQYF
.	TRBJ2-1	TRBV9	.	TGTGCCAGCAGCCAAAGCGGGCCTGGGTACAATGAGCAGTTCTTC	CASSQSGPGYNEQFF
.	TRBJ1-6	TRBV25-1	.	TGTGCCAGCAGCGAAAAACAGGGTTTTTTTTCACCCCTCCACTTT	CASSEKQGFFSPLHF
.	TRBJ1-3	TRBV5-1	few	TGCGCCAGCAGCTTGACCCAACTGGGGTCTGGAAACACCATATATTTT	CASSLTQLGSGNTIYF
TRBD2	TRBJ2-1	TRBV7-9	.	TGTGCCAGCAGCCGAAAGCGGGGCTGGAGCAATGAGCAGTTCTTC	CASSRKRGWSNEQFF
.	TRBJ2-2	TRBV21-1	.	TGTGCCAGCAGCATCTTACTTGGGGGGGCGGGCGGGGAGCTGTTTTTT	CASSILLGGAGGELFF
.	TRBJ1-4	TRBV6-5	once	TGTGCCAGCGGGAGGGCGGGTACTAATGAAAAACTGTTTTTT	CASGRAGTNEKLFF
.	TRBJ2-3	TRBV6-5	once	TGTGCCAGCAGTTTTCAGGGCTGGCGGACAGATACGCAGTATTTT	CASSFQGWRTDTQYF
.	TRBJ2-2	TRBV11-2	.	TGTGCCAGCAGCATTCTACAGGGTGTAGACACCGGGGAGCTGTTTTTT	CASSILQGVDTGELFF
.	TRBJ1-6	TRBV5-1	.	TGCGCCAGCAGGGGAGACTCCACCACACCCCTCCACTTT	CASRGDSTTPLHF
.	TRBJ1-2	TRBV2	.	TGTGCCATCACGGGTCCCCTCAGGGTCGCGGGCGACTATGGCTACACCTTC	CAITGPLRVAGDYGYTF
TRBD2	TRBJ2-1	TRBV15	.	TGTGCCACCAAAAGTAGGGAGGGTAACTACAATGAGCAGTTCTTC	CATKSREGNYNEQFF
.	TRBJ2-6	TRBV4-1	few	TGCGCCAGCAGCCAAGAAAGGGGGGCCAACGTCCTGACTTTC	CASSQERGANVLTF
TRBD2	TRBJ2-1	TRBV2	.	TGTGCCAGCAGCCTAGCGGGAGCAGGTTACAATGAGCAGTTCTTC	CASSLAGAGYNEQFF
.	TRBJ2-7	TRBV5-5	.	TGTGCCAGCAGCTTGGATCTCTACGAGCAGTACTTC	CASSLDLYEQYF
TRBD1	TRBJ1-5	TRBV2	.	TGTGCCAGCAGCGATGACAGGGGAAATCAGCCCCAGCATTTT	CASSDDRGNQPQHF
.	TRBJ1-5	TRBV7-2	.	TGTGCCAGCAGCTTCGCGTGGGGCCAGCCCCAGCATTTT	CASSFAWGQPQHF
.	TRBJ1-2	TRBV5-4	.	TGTGCCAGCAGCTTGGGTGGGGGGCAAGGGGCCTTCGGCTACACCTTC	CASSLGGGQGAFGYTF
.	TRBJ1-2	TRBV6-2/TRBV6-3	.	TGTGCCAGCAGTTACTCGACCTATGGACAGAGCTTTAACTATGGCTACACCTTC	CASSYSTYGQSFNYGYTF
.	TRBJ2-1	TRBV7-3	.	TGTGCCAGCAGCCCACAAGCGGGTACCTACAATGAGCAGTTCTTC	CASSPQAGTYNEQFF
.	TRBJ2-1	TRBV7-7	.	TGTGCCAGCAGCTTGGGGGTGCACTACAATGAGCAGTTCTTC	CASSLGVHYNEQFF
.	TRBJ2-5	TRBV6-1	.	TGTGCCAGCAGTGAAATACAGGGGGGGGAGACCCAGTACTTC	CASSEIQGGETQYF
.	TRBJ1-2	TRBV29-1	.	TGCAGCGTGGGCGATTCGAGTGGCTACACCTTC	CSVGDSSGYTF
TRBD2	TRBJ2-3	TRBV11-2	.	TGTGCCAGCAGCTTCGGACTAGCGGGGGGGTATAGAGATACGCAGTATTTT	CASSFGLAGGYRDTQYF
.	TRBJ1-1	TRBV6-2/TRBV6-3	.	TGTGCCAGCAGTCCAGTCACACTAACACTGAAAAGCGAAGCTTTCTTT	CASSPVTLTLKSEAFF
.	TRBJ1-5	TRBV6-5	.	TGTGCCAGCAGACGGGACGGAAATCAGCCCCAGCATTTT	CASRRDGNQPQHF
.	TRBJ1-6	TRBV6-5	.	TGTGCCACCAGGGGAACGCAGAATTCACCCCTCCACTTT	CATRGTQNSPLHF
.	TRBJ2-2	TRBV4-3	.	TGCGCCAGCAGCCGAGTTTCCGATGGCGTGGTTGGGGAGCTGTTTTTT	CASSRVSDGVVGELFF
.	TRBJ2-5	TRBV4-1	.	TGCGCCAGCAGCCGAAGTGGGTCGATCCGGGGGCAAGAGACCCAGTACTTC	CASSRSGSIRGQETQYF
.	TRBJ2-4	TRBV7-9	.	TGTGCCAGCAGCGCCCAGACAGAAGCCAAAAACATTCAGTACTTC	CASSAQTEAKNIQYF
.	TRBJ2-1	TRBV6-5	.	TGTGCCAGCAGTCCTTTGGCCTACGGCTCGCAGTTCTTC	CASSPLAYGSQFF
.	TRBJ1-6	TRBV5-1	.	TGCGCCAGCAGTATGGGGCTTAACGGCTCACCCCTCCACTTT	CASSMGLNGSPLHF
.	TRBJ1-1	TRBV10-3	.	TGTGCCATCACCCTGAATGGGGGGCAGGGTGAAGCTTTCTTT	CAITLNGGQGEAFF
.	TRBJ1-1	TRBV5-4	.	TGTGCCAGCAGCTTGGGGGGGGGAGAGAACACTGAAGCTTTCTTT	CASSLGGGENTEAFF
.	TRBJ2-2	TRBV5-6	.	TGTGCCAGCAGCTTACACGGGGAGCTGTTTTTT	CASSLHGELFF
.	TRBJ2-1	TRBV18	.	TGTGCCAGCTCAGTTAATAGCGCCAGCTCCTACAATGAGCAGTTCTTC	CASSVNSASSYNEQFF
TRBD1	TRBJ2-5	TRBV28	.	TGTGCCAGCAGTTTACTGGGACAGACCCAAGAGACCCAGTACTTC	CASSLLGQTQETQYF
.	TRBJ1-2	TRBV20-1	.	TGCAGTGCTAAGGTCGGCTACACCTTC	CSAKVGYTF
TRBD1	TRBJ1-3	TRBV11-2	.	TGTGCCAGCAGCGCCCGCCCGGGACAGGAAAGCTCTGGAAACACCATATATTTT	CASSARPGQESSGNTIYF
.	TRBJ2-1	TRBV6-5	.	TGTGCCAGCACTATGTCGGGATCCTACAATGAGCAGTTCTTC	CASTMSGSYNEQFF
TRBD1	TRBJ1-5	TRBV28	.	TGTGCCAGCAGTGCCGGGACAGGGGTTACCCCCTTTAAGCCCCAGCATTTT	CASSAGTGVTPFKPQHF
.	TRBJ2-5	TRBV5-6	.	TGTGCCAGCAGCTGGGGAGAGCCCAGCGGGACCCAGTACTTC	CASSWGEPSGTQYF
.	TRBJ2-7	TRBV27	.	TGTGCCAGCAGTAGACAGGCCCGCTACGAGCAGTACTTC	CASSRQARYEQYF